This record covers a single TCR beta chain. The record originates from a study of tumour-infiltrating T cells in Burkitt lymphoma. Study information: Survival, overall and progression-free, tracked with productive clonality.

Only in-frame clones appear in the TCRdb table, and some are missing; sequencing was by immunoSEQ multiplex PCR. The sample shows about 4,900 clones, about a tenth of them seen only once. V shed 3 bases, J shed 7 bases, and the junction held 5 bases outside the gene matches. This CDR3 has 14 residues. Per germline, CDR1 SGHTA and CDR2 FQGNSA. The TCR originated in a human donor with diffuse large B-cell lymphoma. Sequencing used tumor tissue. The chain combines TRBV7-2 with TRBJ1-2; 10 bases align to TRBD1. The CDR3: CASSFGQGEGGYTF. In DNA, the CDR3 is TGTGCCAGCAGCTTTGGACAGGGGGAGGGTGGCTACACCTTC.